This is a list of T cell receptor beta chains from one sample in a study of T cell responses to AZD1222 COVID-19 vaccine. Only in-frame clones appear in the TCRdb table, and some are missing; sequencing was by immunoSEQ multiplex PCR. The sample shows more than 100,000 clones, 85% of them seen only once. The specimen was peripheral blood, collected 28 days after the second dose of the MenACWY control vaccine. Every receptor here comes from an adult who received the MenACWY meningococcal vaccine as a control. Both conserved end residues are part of each CDR3. D genes are given only for firm matches. Part of the rows lack a size; the others show once, few, many or a class for expanded clones.

V gene	CDR3 length	clone size	D gene	J gene	CDR3 DNA	CDR3 protein
TRBV7-6	16	NA	NA	TRBJ1-1	TGTGCCAGCAGCGACAACCGGGGCAGGAGGAACACTGAAGCTTTCTTT	CASSDNRGRRNTEAFF
TRBV18	16	few	TRBD1	TRBJ2-4	TGTGCCAGCTCACCAGAGGACAGGGTGATTGAGAACATTCAGTACTTC	CASSPEDRVIENIQYF
TRBV23-1	16	NA	TRBD1	TRBJ1-5	TGCGCCAGCAGTCAATCGAGGGACAGGGGGAGTCAGCCCCAGCATTTT	CASSQSRDRGSQPQHF
TRBV5-1	13	NA	NA	TRBJ1-5	TGCGCCAGCAGCCCAGATCCTCTTCAGCCCCAGCATTTT	CASSPDPLQPQHF
TRBV5-1	13	NA	TRBD1	TRBJ1-2	TGCGCCAGCAGCCCGGGGACAGGGTATGGCTACACCTTC	CASSPGTGYGYTF
TRBV7-2	14	NA	NA	TRBJ1-2	TGTGCCAGCAGCCGCCGGGGGTCGGACTATGGCTACACCTTC	CASSRRGSDYGYTF
TRBV30	13	NA	NA	TRBJ1-2	TGTGCCTGGAGTCAACGGGGGGACTATGGCTACACCTTC	CAWSQRGDYGYTF
TRBV9	13	NA	NA	TRBJ2-3	TGTGCCAGCAGCCGAAAAGACTCAGATACGCAGTATTTT	CASSRKDSDTQYF
TRBV6-5	14	few	TRBD1	TRBJ1-2	TGTGCCAGCAGAACAGGGGGCGCGGTCCGCGGCTACACCTTC	CASRTGGAVRGYTF
TRBV3-1/TRBV3-2	11	NA	NA	TRBJ2-5	TGTGCCAGCACCCAGGGGGAGACCCAGTACTTC	CASTQGETQYF
TRBV19	16	NA	TRBD2	TRBJ2-1	TGTGCCAGTAGTATAGTGAGGAGCGGGGCAGACAATGAGCAGTTCTTC	CASSIVRSGADNEQFF
TRBV6-5	15	NA	NA	TRBJ2-3	TGTGCCAGCAGTTACTCGACAGGAGGACCCGATACGCAGTATTTT	CASSYSTGGPDTQYF
TRBV10-3	13	NA	TRBD1	TRBJ1-1	TGTGCCATCCGGGGACAGGGTGTTTACGAAGCTTTCTTT	CAIRGQGVYEAFF
TRBV6-5	11	NA	NA	TRBJ1-4	TGTGCCAGCAACCTCCTTACAAAACTGTTTTTT	CASNLLTKLFF
TRBV11-2	16	NA	TRBD2	TRBJ2-2	TGTGCCAGCAGCTTCCTAACTAGCGGGAGCACCGGGGAGCTGTTTTTT	CASSFLTSGSTGELFF
TRBV9	15	NA	TRBD1	TRBJ1-2	TGTGCCAGCAGCGTAGGTCGTGGGACAGGGGTCGGCTACACCTTC	CASSVGRGTGVGYTF
TRBV5-5	16	NA	TRBD2	TRBJ2-7	TGTGCCAGCAGCCGGACTAGCGGGAGTCCTTCCAACGAGCAGTACTTC	CASSRTSGSPSNEQYF
TRBV7-3	13	NA	NA	TRBJ2-2	TGTGCCAGCAGCTCCTTAAACACCGGGGAGCTGTTTTTT	CASSSLNTGELFF
TRBV2	11	NA	NA	TRBJ2-5	TGTGCCAGCGGACCCATGCAGACCCAGTACTTC	CASGPMQTQYF
TRBV9	15	once	TRBD1	TRBJ2-1	TGTGCCAGCAGCGTAGAAGGGACAGGGGGGAGAGAGCAGTTCTTC	CASSVEGTGGREQFF
TRBV5-4	12	NA	NA	TRBJ2-7	TGTGCCAGCAGCCTTAACTCCTACGAGCAGTACTTC	CASSLNSYEQYF
TRBV27	12	NA	NA	TRBJ2-3	TGTGCCACGGGGTATTGGACAGATACGCAGTATTTT	CATGYWTDTQYF
TRBV28	17	few	TRBD1	TRBJ2-2	TGTGCCAGCAGTCCACCGGGACAGGGGATTATTACCGGGGAGCTGTTTTTT	CASSPPGQGIITGELFF
TRBV18	16	NA	NA	TRBJ2-2	TGTGCCAGCTCACCTTTGACAGGTCCGAACACCGGGGAGCTGTTTTTT	CASSPLTGPNTGELFF